Below are 18 T cell receptor beta chains sequenced from a single sample in a study of blood T cell repertoires in COVID-19. The table came from immunoSEQ multiplex PCR; TCRdb's copy has only in-frame clones and leaves some out. The sample records roughly 88,000 clones, around nine tenths being singletons. Sequenced input: peripheral blood. The receptor set was obtained from a woman aged 45-65 years in a cohort sampled during active COVID-19.

The V and J genes are TRBV5-1 and TRBJ2-5; 13 bases align to TRBD2. The CDR3 runs to 16 residues. Unmatched junction bases numbered 1, after V lost 0 bases and J lost 2 bases. The germline CDR1 and CDR2 sequences are SGHRS and YFSETQ. CDR3 bases: TGCGCCAGCAGCTTGGGGACTAGCGGGAGTCAAGAGACCCAGTACTTC. It specifies CASSLGTSGSQETQYF.

This clone showed up just once. The rearrangement joins TRBV5-4 to TRBJ2-3; 11 bases align to TRBD2. This CDR3 spans 14 amino acids. V lost 4 bases, J lost 6 bases, and 4 bases stayed unmatched. Germline V gene lookup returns CDR1 SGHNT and CDR2 YYREEE (reference sequence). The DNA of the CDR3 is TGTGCCAGCAGCCTTAGGACTAGCGGGGATACGCAGTATTTT. Translation gives CASSLRTSGDTQYF.

This chain joins TRBV29-1 and TRBJ1-2, with TRBD1 identical over 7 bases. J lost 8 bases, V lost 6 bases, and 6 bases had no gene match. The CDR3 has 11 amino acids. Per germline, CDR1 SQVTM and CDR2 ANQGSEA. The CDR3 sequence is CSVQGVGGYTF. In DNA, the CDR3 is TGCAGCGTCCAGGGGGTGGGAGGCTACACCTTC.

The chain is built from TRBV7-9 and TRBJ1-2; 9 bases line up with TRBD1. The CDR3 extends over 16 amino acids. The V segment lost 0 bases and the J segment 7 bases; nucleotides outside the gene matches: 9. Germline loops: CDR1 SEHNR, CDR2 FQNEAQ (reference sequence). The CDR3 coding sequence is TGTGCCAGCAGCTTAGCAACCGGGACAGGGCAGACTGGCTACACCTTC. Translated, it gives CASSLATGTGQTGYTF.

The chain links TRBV7-8 to TRBJ1-1; D not resolved. The ends were cut back, 1 base at V and 0 bases at J, with 9 bases in the middle. This CDR3 comprises 15 residues. Germline V CDR1 and CDR2: SGHVS, FQNEAQ. CDR3: CASSLGGVLNTEAFF. CDR3 DNA: TGTGCCAGCAGCTTAGGAGGCGTGCTGAACACTGAAGCTTTCTTT.

The CDR3 sequence is CASSSISPPSGYTF. CDR3 coding DNA: TGTGCCAGCAGTTCGATTAGTCCCCCCTCCGGCTACACCTTC. The chain joins TRBV28 to TRBJ1-2; D is ambiguous. The V and J ends lost 4 bases and 8 bases respectively, with 17 bases between them. The CDR3 length is 14 residues. The V gene's germline CDR1 is MDHEN and CDR2 SYDVKM.

This chain uses TRBV19 with TRBJ1-5; no clear D. Germline V gives CDR1 LNHDA, CDR2 SQIVND (reference sequence). The CDR3 totals 16 residues. V was shortened by 9 bases and J by 2 bases, with 20 bases between the two germline ends. CDR3 sequence: CASLRSGQRGNQPQHF. The CDR3 nucleotides read TGTGCCAGCTTACGTAGTGGGCAGAGGGGCAATCAGCCCCAGCATTTT.

The chain links TRBV6-5 to TRBJ2-7; the match to TRBD2 covers 8 bases. V lost 4 bases and J lost 1; bases outside the gene matches: 3. CDR1 is MNHEY, CDR2 SVGAGI, per germline. This CDR3 comprises 14 residues. CDR3 bases: TGTGCCAGCAGTTCCATAGCGGGGTCCTACGAGCAGTACTTC. Translating it yields CASSSIAGSYEQYF.

A single count supports this clone. The V gene is TRBV3-1 (or the pseudogene TRBV3-2), the J gene TRBJ2-5; D remains ambiguous. Germline V gives CDR1 LGHDT, CDR2 YNNKEL (reference sequence). Trimming took off 4 bases at V and 2 bases at J, with 8 bases between the two ends. The CDR3 covers 13 residues. The CDR3 DNA reads as TGTGCCAGCAGCCTCCGGAGACAAGAGACCCAGTACTTC. The encoded protein is CASSLRRQETQYF.

The V and J genes are TRBV13 and TRBJ2-7, with D maybe TRBD1 (6 bases). Germline-derived CDR1 and CDR2 are PRHDT and FYEKMQ (reference sequence). Deletions cut 4 bases from V and 2 bases from J, with 9 bases between. The CDR3 length is 13 residues. The CDR3 nucleotides are TGTGCCAGCAGCTCCGGACAGCCCTACGAGCAGTACTTC. It codes for CASSSGQPYEQYF.

The chain employs TRBV7-3 and TRBJ2-3; D is undetermined. V lost 2 bases and J lost 3, with 9 bases in between. The germline gives CDR1 SGHTA, CDR2 FQGTGA. This CDR3 contains 14 residues. Written as DNA, the CDR3 is TGTGCCAGCAGCTTAGGCGGTTGGACAGATACGCAGTATTTT. Protein sequence: CASSLGGWTDTQYF.

This chain connects TRBV28 to TRBJ2-1; D remains unclear. The CDR3 length is 14 residues. The germline V gene encodes CDR1 MDHEN and CDR2 SYDVKM. Trimming cost V 1 base and J 4 bases, with 8 bases left between them. CDR3 protein: CASSLSGSYNEQFF. CDR3 bases: TGTGCCAGCAGTTTATCCGGGTCTTACAATGAGCAGTTCTTC.

The table lists this clone with a count of one. The rearrangement uses TRBV6-5 and TRBJ2-7; 9 bases are a match to TRBD1. Germline trimming cut 6 bases from V and 3 bases from J; bases unmatched to any gene: 9. The CDR3 extends over 15 amino acids. In germline, CDR1 is MNHEY, CDR2 SVGAGI. CDR3 coding DNA: TGTGCCAGCAGCCCAACGGCGGGACAGGGCTACGAGCAGTACTTC. Residues: CASSPTAGQGYEQYF.

The sample holds one count of this clone. The gene calls are TRBV5-1 and TRBJ2-2; 7 nucleotides agree with TRBD1. V shed 0 bases and J 4 bases; nucleotides not matched to a gene: 9. This CDR3 spans 17 amino acids. The germline CDR1 and CDR2 sequences are SGHRS and YFSETQ. CDR3 in amino acids: CASSLAPTGSSTGELFF. The CDR3 DNA sequence: TGCGCCAGCAGCTTGGCACCGACAGGGTCTAGCACCGGGGAGCTGTTTTTT.

This chain joins TRBV7-6 and TRBJ2-2; TRBD1 aligns across 10 bases. The CDR3 runs 16 residues. After removal of 5 bases from V and 7 bases from J, the junction contained 10 bases not matched to a gene. The germline V gene has CDR1 SGHVS and CDR2 FNYEAQ. The CDR3 protein is CASSPWGTGADGELFF. The CDR3, as DNA: TGTGCCAGCAGCCCTTGGGGGACAGGGGCGGACGGGGAGCTGTTTTTT.

The V call is TRBV28, the J call TRBJ2-2, with 12 bases fitting TRBD2. Germline V gene sequence: CDR1 MDHEN, CDR2 SYDVKM. The CDR3 loop spans 16 amino acids. Trimming at V came to 1 base and at J to 6 bases, leaving 3 bases not matched to a gene. Here the CDR3 reads CASSLLLAGGPGELFF. The CDR3 DNA is TGTGCCAGCAGTTTATTGCTAGCGGGAGGGCCCGGGGAGCTGTTTTTT.

The V call is TRBV24-1, the J call TRBJ2-2; D may be TRBD1 (5 bases). Trimming stripped 2 bases from V and 5 bases from J, with 17 bases between. Germline V CDR1 and CDR2: KGHDR, SFDVKD. This CDR3 contains 17 residues. For the CDR3, the DNA is TGTGCCACCAGTGATTCTCCCCCGCGGACACTTACCGGGGAGCTGTTTTTT. Its protein product is CATSDSPPRTLTGELFF.

V usage is TRBV5-1 and J usage is TRBJ2-5, with 8 bases identical to TRBD2. Trimming at V came to 6 bases and at J to 1 base, leaving 5 bases not matched to a gene. CDR3 length: 14 residues. The germline CDR1 and CDR2 sequences are SGHRS and YFSETQ. CDR3 in amino acids: CASTRTSPQETQYF. The CDR3 bases are TGCGCCAGCACCCGGACTAGCCCCCAAGAGACCCAGTACTTC.